The rows below give T cell receptor beta chains drawn from one sample of a study of monozygotic twins with inflammatory bowel disease. TCRdb re-called the 5' RACE reads and gives one entry per CDR3 protein, without DNA. The table lists about 330,000 distinct CDR3 sequences, with over 2% in the top ten. The specimen was blood. All receptors derive from a human donor with ulcerative colitis or Crohn's disease, or a healthy co-twin of an affected twin (not recorded which). Each CDR3 is given with its conserved first and last residue.

CDR3 protein	CDR3 length	V gene	J gene
CSVGPGQGDEAFF	13	TRBV29-1	TRBJ1-1
CSVTGTGGDEQYF	13	TRBV29-1	TRBJ2-7
CASSLVGTRYDEPQHF	16	TRBV7-2	TRBJ1-5
CASSLAMGDGELFF	14	TRBV5-1	TRBJ2-2
CASSEWVPTGTGGQETQYF	19	TRBV6-1	TRBJ2-5
CSALLYNEQFF	11	TRBV20-1	TRBJ2-1
CASSGDLDTQYF	12	TRBV5-1	TRBJ2-3
CASSQAGGTDTQYF	14	TRBV4-3	TRBJ2-3
CASSPADRGFEKLFF	15	TRBV12-3/TRBV12-4	TRBJ1-4
CAIVGTGSYEQYF	13	TRBV7-9	TRBJ2-7